This T cell receptor beta chain was profiled in a study of monozygotic twins with inflammatory bowel disease. Study-wide points: It was in IBD patients that TCRbeta diversity (inverse Simpson) was lower than in healthy co-twins.

Whole blood without T cell sorting served as the source of isolated total RNA. TCRdb re-called the 5' RACE reads, yielding one record per CDR3 amino acid sequence without DNA. The sample data list 440,000 or so distinct CDR3 sequences. Germline assignment: CDR1 SGHDT and CDR2 YYEEEE. The CDR3 spans 18 residues. As concerns this clonotype: Its antigen is still unknown.

Sequencing used blood. This sequence originates from a human donor with ulcerative colitis or Crohn's disease, or a healthy co-twin of an affected twin (not recorded which). The J gene is TRBJ2-1, the V gene TRBV5-6; there is no DNA to check the TCRdb D call of TRBD2. The CDR3 spells CASSLFLKTSGRSNEQFF.